Listed below are T cell receptor beta chains from one sample, sequenced in a study of shared clonotypes between healthy human individuals. The protocol was immunoSEQ multiplex PCR, while the TCRdb copy is restricted to in-frame clones and leaves out a portion. The table records about 800,000 clones, about 97% of them present only once. The sequenced material came from naive CD8+ T cells sorted from blood. These receptor sequences come from a man in his thirties or forties in good health. Both conserved end residues are part of each CDR3. The D gene is left open where the match is weak. Where a row states a size, it is once, few, many or the class of an expanded clone; other rows omit it.

j_gene | v_gene | d_gene | abundance | CDR3nt | CDR3aa
TRBJ2-7 | TRBV28 | NA | NA | TGTGCCAGCAGTTATGGGGGAACCTACGAGCAGTACTTC | CASSYGGTYEQYF
TRBJ2-1 | TRBV29-1 | TRBD2 | NA | TGCAGCGTTGAAGACAGAGGGACTAGCGGGAGATATGAGCAGTTCTTC | CSVEDRGTSGRYEQFF
TRBJ2-1 | TRBV4-1 | NA | NA | TGCGCCAGCAGCCAAGTGGTTTACAATGAGCAGTTCTTC | CASSQVVYNEQFF
TRBJ1-5 | TRBV28 | TRBD1 | NA | TGTGCCAGCAGTGACTTACCGACAGGGGGAATGTTAAGCAATCAGCCCCAGCATTTT | CASSDLPTGGMLSNQPQHF
TRBJ2-5 | TRBV9 | NA | NA | TGTGCCAGCAGCTCACAGAGCTTCCAAGAGACCCAGTACTTC | CASSSQSFQETQYF
TRBJ2-1 | TRBV27 | TRBD2 | once | TGTGCCAGCAGTCTCGAATCGGGACTAGCGGGAGGCAATGAGCAGTTCTTC | CASSLESGLAGGNEQFF
TRBJ1-1 | TRBV5-8 | TRBD1 | NA | TGTGCCAGCAGCTTTAGGGACAGACGACGGTCTTTCTTT | CASSFRDRRRSFF
TRBJ1-1 | TRBV2 | NA | NA | TGTGCCAGCAGTGATGTGAGCGATCTAGAAGCTTTCTTT | CASSDVSDLEAFF
TRBJ1-4 | TRBV13 | NA | NA | TGTGCCAGCAGCTTAGGTGATAATGAAAAACTGTTTTTT | CASSLGDNEKLFF
TRBJ2-7 | TRBV25-1 | NA | NA | TGTGCCAGCAGTCGCGGGGGCGCCGAGCAGTACTTC | CASSRGGAEQYF
TRBJ2-7 | TRBV4-3 | TRBD2 | NA | TGCGCCAGCAGCCAAGATAGGAGTAGCGGGAGCTCCTACGAGCAGTACTTC | CASSQDRSSGSSYEQYF
TRBJ2-2 | TRBV27 | NA | NA | TGTGCCAGCAGTTTTGGTCGGGGCACCGGGGAGCTGTTTTTT | CASSFGRGTGELFF
TRBJ1-4 | TRBV5-1 | NA | NA | TGCGCCAGCAGACTCTCCCCGGGGACGGGTGAAAAACTGTTTTTT | CASRLSPGTGEKLFF
TRBJ2-7 | TRBV9 | TRBD1 | NA | TGTGCCAGCAGCGGAGGGACAGGGTATGTAAGCGGCGAGCAGTACTTC | CASSGGTGYVSGEQYF
TRBJ2-3 | TRBV29-1 | NA | NA | TGCAGCGTTGGGAATGGGGCGGCAACCACAGATACGCAGTATTTT | CSVGNGAATTDTQYF
TRBJ2-7 | TRBV5-3 | NA | NA | TGTGCCAGAAGCAAGGACCCCGGGTTTTTCCACGAGCAGTACTTC | CARSKDPGFFHEQYF
TRBJ2-2 | TRBV7-9 | NA | NA | TGTGCCGGGGGGATTCAGCGGATTGGTACCGGGGAGCTGTTTTTT | CAGGIQRIGTGELFF
TRBJ2-7 | TRBV7-8 | NA | NA | TGTGCCAGCAGTTCTTTGGGGGGAACCTACGAGCAGTACTTC | CASSSLGGTYEQYF
TRBJ1-2 | TRBV28 | TRBD1 | NA | TGTGCCAGCAGTTTAGGGGCAGGGGGTTACTATGGCTACACCTTC | CASSLGAGGYYGYTF
TRBJ2-1 | TRBV7-9 | NA | once | TGTGCCAGCAGCTTAGGAGTAGGTGAGCAGTTCTTC | CASSLGVGEQFF
TRBJ2-7 | TRBV7-9 | NA | NA | TGTGCCAGCAGCTTAACGGGACACTACGAGCAGTACTTC | CASSLTGHYEQYF
TRBJ2-7 | TRBV30 | NA | few | TGTGCCTGGGAAGGAGAACAACACTACGAGCAGTACTTC | CAWEGEQHYEQYF
TRBJ1-2 | TRBV29-1 | TRBD1 | NA | TGCAGCGTTGACCAGCACAGGGGAAAGGGTCGTGGCTACACCTTC | CSVDQHRGKGRGYTF
TRBJ1-5 | TRBV6-1 | NA | NA | TGTGCCAGCAGTGAATTGGGGCGGTATAGCAATCAGCCCCAGCATTTT | CASSELGRYSNQPQHF
TRBJ1-5 | TRBV4-2 | NA | NA | TGTGCCAGCAGCCAAATCGAGGGGAATCAGCCCCAGCATTTT | CASSQIEGNQPQHF
TRBJ1-1 | TRBV9 | TRBD1 | NA | TGTGCCAGCAGCACCGACAGGGACACTGAAGCTTTCTTT | CASSTDRDTEAFF
TRBJ2-2 | TRBV29-1 | TRBD2 | NA | TGCAGCGTTGGTCTAGCGGGAGTGGGGACCGGGGAGCTGTTTTTT | CSVGLAGVGTGELFF
TRBJ2-2 | TRBV4-3 | NA | NA | TGCGCCAGCAGGGGGGCGAACACCGGGGAGCTGTTTTTT | CASRGANTGELFF
TRBJ1-5 | TRBV11-2 | NA | NA | TGTGCCAGCAGCTTGACAGGTGGCAATCAGCCCCAGCATTTT | CASSLTGGNQPQHF
TRBJ2-7 | TRBV2 | TRBD1 | NA | TGTGCCAGCAAGGTTACAGGGGCGCACGAGCAGTACTTC | CASKVTGAHEQYF
TRBJ2-1 | TRBV11-2 | TRBD2 | NA | TGTGCCAGCAGCTCTGGGACTAGCGGTGTCAATGAGCAGTTCTTC | CASSSGTSGVNEQFF